This TCR beta chain was documented in a study of T cells in localized non-small cell lung cancer. Remarks on this clone: What it binds is unknown.

Study results and limitations: Overall survival was longer when the density of T cells in the blood was higher. A median approximately 57 of the top 100 tumor clones appeared in adjacent lung. One tumor region alone was sequenced, and heterogeneity therefore remains possible.

Clones were read by immunoSEQ multiplex PCR, and TCRdb kept only the in-frame ones, dropping some. The sample has around 10,000 clones; roughly 81% are singletons. This CDR3 has 16 amino acids. Germline assignment: CDR1 WSHSY and CDR2 SAAADI. This TCR was recovered from a male donor older than 55 with stage III lung adenocarcinoma. Sample: peripheral blood, taken before any cancer treatment. V usage is TRBV10-2 and J usage is TRBJ2-1; TRBD2 matches at 8 bases. The CDR3 reads CASRGEGEGPINEQFF. The CDR3 nucleotides are TGCGCTTCGCGGGGGGAAGGGGAGGGTCCCATCAATGAGCAGTTCTTC.